This entry describes one T cell receptor beta chain. Its antigen is not known. Germline V lookup: CDR1 PRHDT, CDR2 FYEKMQ (reference sequence). V was shortened by 5 bases and J by 2 bases, with 15 bases between the two germline ends. This CDR3 has 15 amino acids. Together with a sample-barcoded 5' primer, a J-beta primer mix was included in a second PCR lasting about 7 to 11 cycles. TCRdb processed the 5' RACE reads anew with MiXCR; each CDR3 protein has one entry. The sample includes over 1,300,000 distinct CDR3 sequences, 55% to 75% of them seen just once. The sample is drawn from a study of blood T cells in healthy people across ages. Study outcomes and limitations: The fall in TCR beta diversity per million T cells was roughly linear with age.

The genes are TRBV13 and TRBJ2-5; a possible D gene is TRBD2 (6 bases). The sequencing sample was made of blood. The sequence derives from a man aged 18 to 29 in good health. CDR3 sequence (DNA): TGTGCCAGCAGCGCACTTAACGGAGGGCAAGAGACCCAGTACTTC. Protein sequence: CASSALNGGQETQYF.